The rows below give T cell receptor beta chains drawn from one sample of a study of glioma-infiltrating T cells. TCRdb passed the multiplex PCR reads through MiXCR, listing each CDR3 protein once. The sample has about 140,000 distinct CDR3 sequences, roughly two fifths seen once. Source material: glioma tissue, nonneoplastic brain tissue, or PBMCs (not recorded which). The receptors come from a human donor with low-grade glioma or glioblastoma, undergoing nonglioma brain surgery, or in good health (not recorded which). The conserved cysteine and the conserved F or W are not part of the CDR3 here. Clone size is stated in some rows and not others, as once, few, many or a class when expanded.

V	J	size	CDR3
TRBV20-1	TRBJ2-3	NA	SARPRTLTDAQY
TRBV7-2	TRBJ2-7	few	ASSADWQSEQY
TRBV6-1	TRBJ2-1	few	ASSRSPTDNEQF
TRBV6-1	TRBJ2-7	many	ASRGTGSSYEQY
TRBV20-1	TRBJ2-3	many	SARVSGRMGGDTQY
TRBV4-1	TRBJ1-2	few	ASSQDSTGHGYT
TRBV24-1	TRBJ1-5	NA	ATSDFNQPQH
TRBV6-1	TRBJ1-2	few	ASRFGQAEPNYGYT
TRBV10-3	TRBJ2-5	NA	ATREGGPETQY
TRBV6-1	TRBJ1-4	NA	ASSEFRGEKLF
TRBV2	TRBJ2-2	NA	ASSELAGGTGELF
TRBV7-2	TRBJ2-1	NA	ASSGGPSSYNEQF
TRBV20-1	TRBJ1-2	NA	STQTDRINYGYT
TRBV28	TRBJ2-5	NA	ASSPGVAGSETQY
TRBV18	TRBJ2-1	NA	ASSPLNGGASYNEQF
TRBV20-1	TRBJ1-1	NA	SAITGGPTEAF
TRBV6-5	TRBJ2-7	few	ASSYSAVGMYEQY
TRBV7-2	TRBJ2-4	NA	ASSWTPGPGTNIQY
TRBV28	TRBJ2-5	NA	ASSFVGADKETQY
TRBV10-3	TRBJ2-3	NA	AISGVGGSQY
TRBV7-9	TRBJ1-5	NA	ASSLSGQGNGQPQH
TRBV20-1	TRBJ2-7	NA	STRGLGGISYEQY
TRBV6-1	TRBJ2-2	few	ATLAGPANTGELF
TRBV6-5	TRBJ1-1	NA	ASSYSTPNTEAF
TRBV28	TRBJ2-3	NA	ASSPTGVGTDTQY
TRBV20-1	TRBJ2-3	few	SVPLAWPDTQY
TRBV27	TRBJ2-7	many	ASSPRTGGYEQY
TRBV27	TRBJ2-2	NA	ASSLRQGHTGELF
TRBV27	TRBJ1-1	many	ASSTLGGSEAF
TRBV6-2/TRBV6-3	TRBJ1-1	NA	ASSYTTEAF
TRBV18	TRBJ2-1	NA	ASSPGTGGTDEQF
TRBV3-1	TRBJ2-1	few	ASSQDSAGVEQF
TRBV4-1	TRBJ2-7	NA	ASSQGSSGLTYEQY
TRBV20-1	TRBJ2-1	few	SARTAGPNYNEQF
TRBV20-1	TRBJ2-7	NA	SARDELADSWHEQY
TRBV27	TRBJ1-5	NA	ASSLGVPKNQPQH
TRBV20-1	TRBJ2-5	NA	SAEFRLAGGTQETQY
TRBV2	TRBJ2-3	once	ASNRGMTDTQY
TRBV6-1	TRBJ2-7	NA	ASIAPGFYEQY
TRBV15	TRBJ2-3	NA	ATSRGSLAAAQTQY
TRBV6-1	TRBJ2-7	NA	ASSLEGSGYEQY
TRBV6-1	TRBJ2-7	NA	ASSESDRGEQY
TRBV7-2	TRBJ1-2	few	ASRPDSYYGYT
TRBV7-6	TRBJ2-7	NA	ASSSGMGEQY
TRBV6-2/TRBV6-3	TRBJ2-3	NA	ASSYSPSRSTDTQY
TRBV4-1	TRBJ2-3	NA	ASSRDSRSSPTDTQY